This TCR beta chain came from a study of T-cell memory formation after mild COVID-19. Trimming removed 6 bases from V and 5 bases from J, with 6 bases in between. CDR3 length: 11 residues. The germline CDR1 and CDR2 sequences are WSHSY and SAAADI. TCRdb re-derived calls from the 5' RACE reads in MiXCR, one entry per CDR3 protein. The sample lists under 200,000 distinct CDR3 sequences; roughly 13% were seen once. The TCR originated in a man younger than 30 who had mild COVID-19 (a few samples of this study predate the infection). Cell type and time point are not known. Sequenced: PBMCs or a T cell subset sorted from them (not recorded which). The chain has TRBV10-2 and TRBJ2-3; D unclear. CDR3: CASSGVDTQYF. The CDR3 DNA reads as TGCGCCAGCAGCGGAGTAGATACGCAGTATTTT.